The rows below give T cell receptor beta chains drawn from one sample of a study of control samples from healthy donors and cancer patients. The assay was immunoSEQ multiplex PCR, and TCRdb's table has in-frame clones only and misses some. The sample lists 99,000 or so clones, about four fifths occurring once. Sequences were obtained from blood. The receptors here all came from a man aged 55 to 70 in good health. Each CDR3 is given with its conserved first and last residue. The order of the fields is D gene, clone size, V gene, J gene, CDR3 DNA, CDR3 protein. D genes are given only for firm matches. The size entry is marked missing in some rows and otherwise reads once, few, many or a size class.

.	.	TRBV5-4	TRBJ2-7	TGTGCCAGCAGCTTACTAGGTTTCGAGCAGTACTTC	CASSLLGFEQYF
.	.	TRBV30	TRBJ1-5	TGTGCCTGGAGTGTCGGCCCAGCCGGACAGCCCCAGCATTTT	CAWSVGPAGQPQHF
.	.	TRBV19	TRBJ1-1	TGTGCCAGTAGTATACAAGGAACCAACACGGGGGCTTTCTTT	CASSIQGTNTGAFF
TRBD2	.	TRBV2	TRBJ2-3	TGTGCCAGCAGTATGTTGGGTAGCGGGAGTTTAAATACGCAGTATTTT	CASSMLGSGSLNTQYF
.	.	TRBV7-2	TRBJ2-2	TGTGCCAGCAGCCAACCCCCATCCACCGGGGAGCTGTTTTTT	CASSQPPSTGELFF
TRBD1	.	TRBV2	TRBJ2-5	TGTGCCAGCAGTGGATGGACAGGGAAAGAGACCCAGTACTTC	CASSGWTGKETQYF
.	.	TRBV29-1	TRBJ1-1	TGCAGCGTTGTTGGCAGGGACACTGAAGCTTTCTTT	CSVVGRDTEAFF
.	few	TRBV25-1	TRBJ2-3	TGTGCCAGCAGTGATCCATACGGGGAGGCCCGCACAGATACGCAGTATTTT	CASSDPYGEARTDTQYF
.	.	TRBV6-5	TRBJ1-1	TGTGCCAGCAGTAACCCCGACAGCCTTTACACTGAAGCTTTCTTT	CASSNPDSLYTEAFF
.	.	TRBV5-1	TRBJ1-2	TGCGCCAGCAGCTTGGCAGGGGATGACTATGGCTACACCTTC	CASSLAGDDYGYTF
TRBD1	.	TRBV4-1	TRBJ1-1	TGCGCCAGCAGCCAAGATTTACCCCCAAACAGGGGGTCGTCTGAAGCTTTCTTT	CASSQDLPPNRGSSEAFF
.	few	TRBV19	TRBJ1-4	TGTGCCAGTAGGCTAACTAATGAAAAACTGTTTTTT	CASRLTNEKLFF
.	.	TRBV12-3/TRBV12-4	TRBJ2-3	TGTGCCAGCAGTTTTCGCGGTAACGGTAACCAGTATTTT	CASSFRGNGNQYF
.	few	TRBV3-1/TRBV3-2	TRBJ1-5	TGTGCCAGCAGCCAAGGGGGCCTTCAGCCCCAGCATTTT	CASSQGGLQPQHF
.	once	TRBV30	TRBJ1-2	TGTGCCTGGAGTCCCAGAGGAAGGGATGGCTACACCTTC	CAWSPRGRDGYTF
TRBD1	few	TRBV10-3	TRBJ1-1	TGTGCCATCGGATTTGACAGGGATATGAACACTGAAGCTTTCTTT	CAIGFDRDMNTEAFF
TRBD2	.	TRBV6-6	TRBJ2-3	TGTGCCAGCAGTTACTATCAGCGGGGCGAGGATACGCAGTATTTT	CASSYYQRGEDTQYF
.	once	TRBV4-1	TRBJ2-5	TGCGCCAGCAGCCAAGTCGGACTTCCCAAAGAGACCCAGTACTTC	CASSQVGLPKETQYF
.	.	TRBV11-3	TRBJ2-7	TGTGCCAGCAGCTTGGGGACGGGAGCCTACGAGCAGTACTTC	CASSLGTGAYEQYF
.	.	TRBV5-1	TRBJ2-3	TGCGCCAGCAGCCCCAATGGGGTCACAGATACGCAGTATTTT	CASSPNGVTDTQYF
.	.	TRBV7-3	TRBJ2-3	TGTGCCAGCAGCTCCGGACTGGGCCTCACAGATACGCAGTATTTT	CASSSGLGLTDTQYF
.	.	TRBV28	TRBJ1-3	TGTGCCAGCACTGAGGACATATCAACTTCCCCTGGAAACACCATATATTTT	CASTEDISTSPGNTIYF
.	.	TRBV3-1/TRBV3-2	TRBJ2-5	TGTGCCAGCAGCCAAGATCTAGTTAAAGAGACCCAGTACTTC	CASSQDLVKETQYF
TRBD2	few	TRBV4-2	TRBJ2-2	TGTGCCAGCAGCCAAGATCGGACCGTAGCGGGAGGGCCGGGCACCGGGGAGCTGTTTTTT	CASSQDRTVAGGPGTGELFF
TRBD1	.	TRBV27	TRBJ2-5	TGTGCCAGCAGGCTACAGGGGGTAGGGGAGACCCAGTACTTC	CASRLQGVGETQYF
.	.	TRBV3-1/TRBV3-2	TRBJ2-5	TGTGCCAGCAGCCAAGAAGACGGATGGGAGACCCAGTACTTC	CASSQEDGWETQYF
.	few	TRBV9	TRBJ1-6	TGTGCCAGCAGCGTCGGGGGCTATTCACCCCTCCACTTT	CASSVGGYSPLHF
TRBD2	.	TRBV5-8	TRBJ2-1	TGTGCCAGCAGCACGGGACTAGCGGGGGTCAGCTCCTACAATGAGCAGTTCTTC	CASSTGLAGVSSYNEQFF
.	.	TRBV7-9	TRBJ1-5	TGTGCCAGCAGCCCCCGCGGGAATCAGCCCCAGCATTTT	CASSPRGNQPQHF
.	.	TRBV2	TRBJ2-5	TGTGCCAGCACGAGAGGCCGGGCGATAGAGACCCAGTACTTC	CASTRGRAIETQYF
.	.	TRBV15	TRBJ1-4	TGTGCCACCAGCAGCCCTGGGGCAACTAATGAAAAACTGTTTTTT	CATSSPGATNEKLFF
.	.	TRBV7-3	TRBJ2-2	TGTGCCAGCAGCTATCACGGGGGGCCGCGCGACGGGGAGCTGTTTTTT	CASSYHGGPRDGELFF
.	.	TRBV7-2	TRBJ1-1	TGTGCCAGCAGCTTAGCCTCCTCAGCCCCGAACACTGAAGCTTTCTTT	CASSLASSAPNTEAFF
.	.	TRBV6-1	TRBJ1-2	TGTGCCAGCAGTGAACTCGGTTTGACCTATGGCTACACCTTC	CASSELGLTYGYTF
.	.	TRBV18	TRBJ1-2	TGTGCCAGCTCACCTGACAGTGAGCATGGCTACACCTTC	CASSPDSEHGYTF
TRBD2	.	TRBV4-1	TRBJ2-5	TGCGCCAGCAGCCAAGATCCTAGCGGGAGTCGCGAGACCCAGTACTTC	CASSQDPSGSRETQYF
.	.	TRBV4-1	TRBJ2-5	TGCGCCAGCAGCCAAGGAACTCGCCTAGTCCAAGAGACCCAGTACTTC	CASSQGTRLVQETQYF
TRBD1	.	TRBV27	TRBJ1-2	TGTGCCAGCAGTTTGCCAGGGGGCTATGGCTACACCTTC	CASSLPGGYGYTF
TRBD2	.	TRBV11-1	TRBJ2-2	TGTGCCAGCAGCGTTGGACTAGCGGGGTCGGGGGAGCTGTTTTTT	CASSVGLAGSGELFF
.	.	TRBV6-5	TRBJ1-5	TGTGCCAGCAGTCAACCTAATCAGCCCCAGCATTTT	CASSQPNQPQHF
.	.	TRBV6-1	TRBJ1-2	TGTGCCAGCAGTGAATATGGGTCAGGCTACTATGGCTACACCTTC	CASSEYGSGYYGYTF
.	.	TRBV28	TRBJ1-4	TGTGCCAGCAGTTTACGGGGGGGGTTGGGGGAAAAACTGTTTTTT	CASSLRGGLGEKLFF
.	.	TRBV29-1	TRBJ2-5	TGCAGCGTTGGAGTCGGGCCCCAAGAGACCCAGTACTTC	CSVGVGPQETQYF
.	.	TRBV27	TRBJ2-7	TGTGCCAGCAGTTCGGGGCAGGGAATTCTCGAGCAGTACTTC	CASSSGQGILEQYF